This TCR beta chain stems from a study of blood T cell repertoires in COVID-19. About the research overall: The study drew acute and convalescent COVID-19 samples from the United States, Italy and Spain. PBMCs, B-cell-depleted T cells, or T cells provided the cDNA or gDNA that made up the material.

In the authors' methods: Cell counts per sample came from amplifying reference gene primers. Only in-frame clones appear in the TCRdb table, and some are missing; sequencing was by immunoSEQ multiplex PCR. The V and J calls and the clone size are those of that table, but D and trimming were determined from the DNA. The sample has over 200,000 clones, 80% seen once. Trimming shortened V by 7 bases and J by 9 bases, and 13 bases separated the two germline ends. This CDR3 region has 11 residues. Per germline, CDR1 MRHNA and CDR2 SNTAGT. What was sequenced was peripheral blood. The source is a human donor in a cohort sampled during active COVID-19. The rearrangement links TRBV6-4 to TRBJ2-7, with D maybe TRBD1 (5 bases). CDR3 DNA sequence: TGTGCCAGCATCGGACATACGAGGCAGTACTTC. This encodes CASIGHTRQYF.